Listed below are T cell receptor beta chains from one sample, sequenced in a study of memory CD4+ T cells and cytomegalovirus serostatus. The repertoire was sequenced with immunoSEQ multiplex PCR; TCRdb's copy has only in-frame clones and lacks some. The data show 61,000 or so clones, about three quarters seen once. The sample comprised memory CD4+ T cells from blood. Receptors originate from an adult in good health and CMV-seronegative. Some clones in this sample may be carry-over from other donors' samples. The conserved cysteine and the conserved F or W are not part of the CDR3 here. A D gene is named only where the DNA matches it firmly. Only some rows state a clone size, as once, few, many or a class for expanded clones.

v_call	d_call	j_call	clone_size	cdr3_aa
TRBV5-4	-	TRBJ2-7	-	ASSLMGASSYEQY
TRBV6-6	-	TRBJ2-5	-	ASSQRIAQY
TRBV4-3	TRBD2	TRBJ2-5	-	ASSQDRGYGGTPQY
TRBV11-2	TRBD2	TRBJ2-1	-	ASSLAGAHNEQF
TRBV27	TRBD2	TRBJ2-7	-	ASSFAGGRDYEQY
TRBV19	-	TRBJ1-1	-	ASRGNLNTEAF
TRBV6-5	-	TRBJ1-1	-	ASTSLGGSAEAF
TRBV7-6	TRBD2	TRBJ2-7	-	ASSLGTSGTGEQY
TRBV4-3	-	TRBJ1-1	-	ASSQVLGGVNTEAF
TRBV7-2	-	TRBJ1-1	once	ASSTHQGTEAF
TRBV21-1	-	TRBJ1-5	-	ASSKALSNQPQH
TRBV7-3	TRBD1	TRBJ2-5	-	ASSAERTGPGGETQY
TRBV29-1	TRBD2	TRBJ2-5	-	SVAFVGGETQY
TRBV25-1	-	TRBJ2-2	few	ASSEPGGLASGELF
TRBV7-2	-	TRBJ2-5	-	ASSLGAGLEVETQY